These T cell receptor beta chains were read from a single sample in a study of shared T cell receptors in the human thymus. Sequenced by immunoSEQ multiplex PCR; TCRdb stores in-frame clones only, minus some. The sample carries over 650,000 clones, 80% to 90% recorded once. Another study also made use of these data, one on human thymus T cells.

The sequencing input was thymocytes. The receptors here all came from a boy under two years old with a congenital heart defect. Each CDR3 is given with its conserved first and last residue. Fields, in order: D gene, J gene, V gene, clone size, CDR3 protein, CDR3 DNA. D genes are given only for firm matches. Clone size, where shown, is once, few, many, or a class for clones that have expanded.

.,TRBJ1-5,TRBV5-6,.,CASNRGLNQPQHF,TGTGCCAGCAATAGGGGACTCAATCAGCCCCAGCATTTT
.,TRBJ2-2,TRBV6-1,.,CASLTSLNTGELFF,TGTGCCAGCCTGACTAGTCTGAACACCGGGGAGCTGTTTTTT
TRBD1,TRBJ2-7,TRBV9,.,CASSPTGTDEQYF,TGTGCCAGCAGCCCGACCGGGACAGACGAGCAGTACTTC
TRBD1,TRBJ1-1,TRBV7-4,.,CASSFPPPQQGANTEAFF,TGTGCCAGCAGCTTCCCTCCACCTCAACAGGGGGCAAACACTGAAGCTTTCTTT
TRBD2,TRBJ2-7,TRBV5-1,.,CASGSRTSGPGLYEQYF,TGCGCCAGCGGTTCCCGGACTAGCGGGCCTGGTCTCTACGAGCAGTACTTC
.,TRBJ2-3,TRBV9,.,CASSVHPLLSSTDTQYF,TGTGCCAGCAGCGTACACCCTCTCCTGAGTAGCACAGATACGCAGTATTTT
.,TRBJ1-6,TRBV7-2,.,CASSRRRSSYNSPLHF,TGTGCCAGCAGCCGACGGCGGAGCTCCTATAATTCACCCCTCCACTTT
TRBD1,TRBJ2-7,TRBV25-1,.,CASSPSGTDYEQYF,TGTGCCAGCAGTCCCTCCGGGACAGATTACGAGCAGTACTTC
TRBD2,TRBJ2-1,TRBV6-4,.,CASSDPGTSGLNEQFF,TGTGCCAGCAGTGACCCCGGGACTAGCGGGCTGAATGAGCAGTTCTTC
TRBD1,TRBJ2-5,TRBV28,.,CASTEKGGFFETQYF,TGTGCCAGTACAGAGAAAGGGGGCTTCTTTGAGACCCAGTACTTC
.,TRBJ1-2,TRBV27,.,CASSTGGPTNYGYTF,TGTGCCAGCAGTACGGGGGGCCCTACTAACTATGGCTACACCTTC
TRBD1,TRBJ1-5,TRBV11-3,.,CASSVGQGGNQPQHF,TGTGCCAGCAGCGTGGGACAGGGAGGCAATCAGCCCCAGCATTTT
.,TRBJ2-5,TRBV4-1,once,CASSQLAPPRETQYF,TGCGCCAGCAGCCAACTAGCGCCCCCCCGAGAGACCCAGTACTTC
.,TRBJ2-7,TRBV4-1,.,CASSQDFISGYEQYF,TGCGCCAGCAGCCAAGATTTCATTAGCGGCTACGAGCAGTACTTC
TRBD1,TRBJ1-3,TRBV12-5,.,CASGLEDRGLLF,TGTGCTAGTGGTTTAGAGGACAGGGGCCTTCTCTTT
TRBD1,TRBJ2-7,TRBV19,few,CASSPRTGGNEQYF,TGTGCCAGTAGTCCTCGGACAGGGGGGAACGAGCAGTACTTC
TRBD2,TRBJ2-3,TRBV28,.,CASSYSGRPPASTDTQYF,TGTGCCAGCAGTTATAGCGGGAGACCCCCCGCTAGCACAGATACGCAGTATTTT